One sample yielded the 13 T cell receptor beta chains listed below, sequenced in a study of CD8+CD57+ T cells in acquired aplastic anemia. TCR beta VDJ and CDR3 profiling used genomic DNA as template. TCRdb redid the calling of the reads with MiXCR, one entry per CDR3 protein. The sample shows about 180,000 distinct CDR3 sequences, less than 65% of them seen only once. By flow cytometry, patients selected for sequencing had shown an expansion of CD8+CD57+ cells. The sample comprised sorted CD4+, CD8+, or CD8+CD57+ T cells (not recorded which) from PBMCs. These receptors came from a human donor with aplastic anemia.

This clonotype is a singleton in its sample. The chain recombines TRBV29-1 with TRBJ2-7, with TRBD1 identical over 9 bases. Germline CDR1 is SQVTM and CDR2 is ANQGSEA. This CDR3 contains 13 residues. Unmatched junction bases numbered 6, after V lost 6 bases and J lost 3 bases. The CDR3: CSVQGAHYYEQYF. The CDR3 DNA reads TGCAGCGTACAGGGGGCCCACTACTACGAGCAGTACTTC.

This clonotype was counted many times. The J gene is TRBJ1-1, the V gene TRBV14, with unresolved D. Germline V gene lookup returns CDR1 SGHDN and CDR2 FVKESK. The CDR3 has 15 amino acids. Trimming cost V 0 bases and J 4 bases, with 12 bases left between them. CDR3 DNA sequence: TGTGCCAGCAGCCAAGAAATAGGGTCGAGCACTGAAGCTTTCTTT. Encoded protein: CASSQEIGSSTEAFF.

V usage is TRBV15 and J usage is TRBJ1-1, with D unclear. From germline, CDR1 is LNHNV and CDR2 YYDKDF (reference sequence). Trimming took 9 bases from V and 1 from J, leaving 12 bases between them. The CDR3 runs 13 residues. For the CDR3, the DNA is TGTGCCACTTCGGAAGCCTCGAACACTGAAGCTTTCTTT. Protein sequence: CATSEASNTEAFF.

V is TRBV7-9 and J is TRBJ2-3; 14 bases are a match to TRBD2. Germline loops: CDR1 SEHNR, CDR2 FQNEAQ (reference sequence). The trim removed 5 bases at V and 4 bases at J, leaving 11 bases unmatched. This CDR3 comprises 18 residues. CDR3 nucleotide sequence: TGTGCCAGCAGCCCAGACCTCAGACTAGCGGGGGGGGCAGATACGCAGTATTTT. This sequence encodes CASSPDLRLAGGADTQYF.

The rearrangement links TRBV15 to TRBJ1-3; D gene uncertain. The V end was cut by 0 bases, the J end by 0 bases, with 12 bases between. The CDR3 covers 17 residues. Germline V gene sequence: CDR1 LNHNV, CDR2 YYDKDF (reference sequence). DNA of the CDR3: TGTGCCACCAGCAGAGATCCTACGAGTAACTCTGGAAACACCATATATTTT. Protein sequence: CATSRDPTSNSGNTIYF.

This clonotype was recorded at least ten times. V usage is TRBV6-6 and J usage is TRBJ1-1; D is uncertain. The CDR3 is made up of 16 amino acids. With 0 bases removed from V and 0 bases from J, the gap between germline ends came to 11 bases. Germline CDR1 is MNHNY and CDR2 is SVGAGI (reference sequence). CDR3 DNA: TGTGCCAGCAGTTACTCCCCCACAGATATGAACACTGAAGCTTTCTTT. Encoded protein: CASSYSPTDMNTEAFF.

V is TRBV15 and J is TRBJ2-7; D possibly corresponds to TRBD1 (6 bases). The V gene's germline CDR1 is LNHNV and CDR2 YYDKDF (reference sequence). The ends were cut back, 5 bases at V and 3 bases at J, with 11 bases in the middle. This CDR3 region has 13 residues. The CDR3 reads CATSGGHNYEQYF. The CDR3 nucleotides read TGTGCCACCAGCGGGGGACACAACTACGAGCAGTACTTC.

CDR3 in amino acids: CSASSNVPTSGGLYGDYTF. Here the CDR3 DNA reads TGCAGTGCTAGTTCGAACGTACCGACTAGCGGGGGGTTATACGGTGACTACACCTTC. The genes are TRBV20-1 and TRBJ1-2; D might be TRBD1 (5 bases). The CDR3 spans 19 residues. Germline V gene data show CDR1 as DFQATT and CDR2 as SNEGSKA (reference sequence). V was trimmed by 3 bases and J by 10 bases, leaving 36 bases between them.

This clonotype was seen many times. The rearrangement links TRBV2 to TRBJ2-7, with 7 bases fitting TRBD1. There are 14 residues in the CDR3. The germline V gene encodes CDR1 SNHLY and CDR2 FYNNEI. J gave up 5 bases and V 9 bases, and 13 bases lay outside the gene matches. The CDR3 loop reads CASNPGTEDNEQYF. As DNA, the CDR3 is TGTGCCAGTAATCCCGGGACAGAAGATAACGAGCAGTACTTC. The whole variable domain, remainder taken from reference TRBV2 and TRBJ2-7, is EPEVTQTPSHQVTQMGQEVILRCVPISNHLYFYWYRQILGQKVEFLVSFYNNEISEKSEIFDDQFSVERPDGSNFTLKIRSTKLEDSAMYFCASNPGTEDNEQYFGPGTRLTVT.

The chain couples TRBV20-1 to TRBJ2-3; no definite D call. The CDR3 contains 15 residues. The germline CDR1 and CDR2 sequences are DFQATT and SNEGSKA (reference sequence). V gave up 0 bases and J gave up 2 bases, with 12 bases separating them. CDR3 protein: CSARDRERITDTQYF. The CDR3 nucleotides read TGCAGTGCTAGAGATAGGGAACGGATCACAGATACGCAGTATTTT.

This clonotype came up once. The chain uses TRBV5-1 and TRBJ1-4; 8 positions match TRBD1. The CDR3 spans 15 residues. The germline V gene has CDR1 SGHRS and CDR2 YFSETQ. After removal of 4 bases from V and 8 bases from J, the junction contained 10 bases not matched to a gene. The CDR3 protein is CASSPGDRSWEKLFF. CDR3 DNA: TGCGCCAGCAGCCCAGGGGACAGGTCTTGGGAAAAACTGTTTTTT.

The chain has TRBV5-4 and TRBJ2-7; D remains unclear. From germline, CDR1 is SGHNT and CDR2 YYREEE (reference sequence). V was trimmed by 10 bases and J by 1 base, leaving 12 bases between them. CDR3 length: 12 amino acids. The CDR3: CAPLDGSYEQYF. The CDR3 DNA is TGTGCCCCCCTGGACGGTTCCTACGAGCAGTACTTC.

The chain uses TRBV7-9 and TRBJ2-7; possible D gene TRBD1, 5 bases. V lost 1 base and J lost 6, with 10 bases in between. Germline CDR1 and CDR2: SEHNR and FQNEAQ (reference sequence). There are 13 residues in the CDR3. As DNA, the CDR3 is TGTGCCAGCAGCTTAGAGGGGCCTCGCGAGCAGTACTTC. Translating it yields CASSLEGPREQYF.